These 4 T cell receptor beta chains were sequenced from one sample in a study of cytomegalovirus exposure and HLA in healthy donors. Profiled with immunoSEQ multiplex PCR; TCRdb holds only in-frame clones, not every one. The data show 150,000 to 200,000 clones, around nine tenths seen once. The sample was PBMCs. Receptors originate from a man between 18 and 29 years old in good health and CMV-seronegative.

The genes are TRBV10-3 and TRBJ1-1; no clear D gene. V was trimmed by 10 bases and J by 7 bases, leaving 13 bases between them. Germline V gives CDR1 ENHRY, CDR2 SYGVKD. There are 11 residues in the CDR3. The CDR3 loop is CATATELEAFF. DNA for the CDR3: TGTGCCACCGCCACAGAGCTTGAAGCTTTCTTT.

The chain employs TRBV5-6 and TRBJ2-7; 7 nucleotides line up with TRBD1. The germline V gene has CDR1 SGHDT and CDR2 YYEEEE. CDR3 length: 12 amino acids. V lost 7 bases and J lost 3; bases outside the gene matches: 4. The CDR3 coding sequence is TGTGCCAGCCTCGGGACAGACTACGAGCAGTACTTC. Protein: CASLGTDYEQYF.

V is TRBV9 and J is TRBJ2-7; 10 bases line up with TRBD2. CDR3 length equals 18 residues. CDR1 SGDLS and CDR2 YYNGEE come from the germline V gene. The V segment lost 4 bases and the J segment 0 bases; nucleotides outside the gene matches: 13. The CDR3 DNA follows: TGTGCCAGCAGCCCCTCCCCCGTGGCTAGCGGGGGCTCCTACGAGCAGTACTTC. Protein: CASSPSPVASGGSYEQYF.

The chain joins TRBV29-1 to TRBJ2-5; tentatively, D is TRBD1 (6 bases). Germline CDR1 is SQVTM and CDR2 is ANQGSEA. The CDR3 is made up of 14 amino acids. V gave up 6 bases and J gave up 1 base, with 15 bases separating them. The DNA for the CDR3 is TGCAGCGTCGCGGTGGGGGCCATCCAAGAGACCCAGTACTTC. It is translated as CSVAVGAIQETQYF.